These 20 T cell receptor beta chains share one sample of origin, sequenced in a study of T-cell memory formation after mild COVID-19. In TCRdb, the 5' RACE reads were re-called with MiXCR into one record per CDR3 protein. The profile covers around 500,000 distinct CDR3 sequences, with roughly 18% appearing a single time and 9% to 15% taken by the ten largest. The sequencing input was PBMCs or a T cell subset sorted from them (not recorded which). These receptors were taken from an adult woman who had mild COVID-19 (a few samples of this study predate the infection). Cell type and time point are not known.

Points on this clonotype: One base away lies a much larger clone, so this may be a sequencing read error. The CDR3 does not end in the conserved phenylalanine or tryptophan, so this is likely a read error. V and J are TRBV2 and TRBJ1-2; possibly TRBD1 for D (5 bases). The CDR3 covers 14 residues. Trimming took 0 bases from V and 8 from J, leaving 13 bases between them. Germline V gene lookup returns CDR1 SNHLY and CDR2 FYNNEI. In DNA form, the CDR3 reads TGTGCCAGCAGTGAAGCGCTTCAGGGACGGGGCTACACCCTC. Encoded protein: CASSEALQGRGYTL.

The genes are TRBV12-3 or TRBV12-4 and TRBJ1-1; D is unclear. Trimming removed 4 bases at V and 1 base at J, with 10 bases between. The CDR3 contains 14 residues. The CDR3 loop reads CASSYSAGNTEAFF. Written as DNA, the CDR3 is TGTGCCAGCAGTTACTCGGCAGGGAACACTGAAGCTTTCTTT.

About this clonotype: The junction does not match germline at one end; this may be a read error. This chain uses TRBV4-1 with TRBJ1-6; no clear D. Per the germline V gene, CDR1 is MGHRA and CDR2 is YSYEKL. The CDR3 consists of 12 residues. DNA for the CDR3: TGCGCCAGCAGCCAAGATAACTCACCCCTCCACTTT. Encoded protein: CASSQDNSPLHF.

CDR3 nucleotides: TGTGCCAGCACTTACGGGGCAACCTACAATGAGCAGTTCTTC. This encodes CASTYGATYNEQFF. J is TRBJ2-1 and V is TRBV7-9; possibly TRBD1 or TRBD2 for D (5 bases each). V shed 7 bases and J shed 2 bases, with 12 bases lying between them. Germline V CDR1 and CDR2: SEHNR, FQNEAQ (reference sequence). The CDR3 is 14 residues long.

There are a few counts of this clonotype. The chain combines TRBV6-5 with TRBJ2-7, with 12 positions matching TRBD1. V dropped 6 bases and J dropped 0; count of bases not matched to a gene: 9. This CDR3 comprises 17 residues. CDR1 is MNHEY and CDR2 is SVGAGI in the germline V gene. CDR3 sequence (DNA): TGTGCCAGCAGCCGGGGACAGGGGGCCGCCCTCTCCTACGAGCAGTACTTC. Protein product: CASSRGQGAALSYEQYF.

The rearrangement links TRBV9 to TRBJ2-5; 7 nucleotides align to TRBD2. V lost 2 bases, J lost 1 base, and 5 bases stayed unmatched. Germline-derived CDR1 and CDR2 are SGDLS and YYNGEE. The CDR3 covers 15 residues. CDR3 loop: CASSVLGGIQETQYF. DNA of the CDR3: TGTGCCAGCAGCGTCCTCGGGGGGATCCAAGAGACCCAGTACTTC.

The chain employs TRBV5-1 and TRBJ2-7; TRBD2 is a possible D gene (6 bases). The germline CDR1 and CDR2 sequences are SGHRS and YFSETQ. Trimming stripped 2 bases from V and 3 bases from J, with 21 bases between. The CDR3 has 17 amino acids. The CDR3 sequence: CASSFFGTQGGYYEQYF. The CDR3 bases are TGCGCCAGCAGCTTTTTTGGGACGCAGGGAGGATACTACGAGCAGTACTTC. Combining the CDR3 with reference TRBV5-1 and TRBJ2-7 gives the whole variable domain KAGVTQTPRYLIKTRGQQVTLSCSPISGHRSVSWYQQTPGQGLQFLFEYFSETQRNKGNFPGRFSGRQFSNSRSEMNVSTLELGDSALYLCASSFFGTQGGYYEQYFGPGTRLTVT.

This clonotype was detected only a few times. V is TRBV24-1 and J is TRBJ1-5, with D possibly matching TRBD1 (6 bases). V was pared by 7 bases and J by 6 bases, with 15 bases between. The germline V gene encodes CDR1 KGHDR and CDR2 SFDVKD. The CDR3 is made up of 14 amino acids. The CDR3 sequence is CATSREGGGQPQHF. CDR3 coding DNA: TGTGCCACCAGCCGGGAAGGGGGAGGTCAGCCCCAGCATTTT.

This chain uses TRBV6-2 or TRBV6-3 with TRBJ1-2, with D possibly TRBD1 on 5 matching bases. The V end lost 2 bases, the J end lost 11 bases, and 24 bases lay between the germline ends. Per germline, CDR1 MNHEY and CDR2 SVGEGT. The CDR3 sequence is 16 residues long. The CDR3 region is CASSYGALRGVYGYTF. DNA of the CDR3: TGTGCCAGCAGTTACGGCGCGCTCCGAGGGGTATACGGATACACCTTC.

This clonotype was counted a single time. This sequence joins TRBV20-1 and TRBJ1-2; 10 nucleotides align to TRBD1. With 6 bases clipped from V and 8 bases from J, the junction kept 15 bases outside the gene matches. In germline, CDR1 is DFQATT, CDR2 SNEGSKA (reference sequence). This CDR3 contains 15 residues. CDR3 sequence: CSALNRDRGSQGYTF. CDR3 DNA: TGCAGTGCCCTCAACCGGGACAGGGGATCTCAGGGCTACACCTTC.

The V and J genes are TRBV5-4 and TRBJ2-7; 9 bases map to TRBD1. The CDR3 is 24 amino acids. J was trimmed by 5 bases and V by 1 base; bases with no gene match: 34. The germline V gene encodes CDR1 SGHNT and CDR2 YYREEE (reference sequence). This CDR3 is CASSLWGAWARVGLGGQGGNEQYF. The CDR3 bases are TGTGCCAGCAGCTTGTGGGGGGCCTGGGCCCGGGTCGGTCTCGGGGGACAGGGTGGGAACGAGCAGTACTTC.

In this sample, this clonotype turned up a few times. This chain links TRBV7-9 with TRBJ1-1; D remains ambiguous. Per germline, CDR1 SEHNR and CDR2 FQNEAQ (reference sequence). The CDR3 is 14 residues long. V lost 5 bases and J lost 7, with 17 bases in between. This CDR3 reads CASSAIGPRSEAFF. CDR3 bases: TGTGCCAGCAGCGCCATCGGCCCTAGGAGTGAAGCTTTCTTT. Full variable domain (rest looked up from reference TRBV7-9 and TRBJ1-1): DTGVSQNPRHKITKRGQNVTFRCDPISEHNRLYWYRQTLGQGPEFLTYFQNEAQLEKSRLLSDRFSAERPKGSFSTLEIQRTEQGDSAMYLCASSAIGPRSEAFFGQGTRLTVV.

This chain joins TRBV12-3 or TRBV12-4 and TRBJ2-3; 8 bases fit TRBD1. Trimming removed 4 bases from V and 3 bases from J; junction bases left unmatched: 3. There are 14 residues in the CDR3. CDR3 nucleotide sequence: TGTGCCAGCAGTTACGACAGGGGAACAGATACGCAGTATTTT. It codes for CASSYDRGTDTQYF.

The rearrangement joins TRBV6-5 to TRBJ2-1, with D perhaps TRBD2 (6 bases). V was shortened by 0 bases and J by 0 bases, with 9 bases between the two germline ends. This CDR3 is built from 16 residues. Germline V CDR1 and CDR2: MNHEY, SVGAGI. Written as DNA, the CDR3 is TGTGCCAGCAGTTACTCGATCGGGGGCTCCTACAATGAGCAGTTCTTC. Amino acid sequence: CASSYSIGGSYNEQFF.

The rearrangement links TRBV7-6 to TRBJ1-2; D is uncertain. CDR3 size: 15 residues. V was shortened by 5 bases and J by 4 bases, with 17 bases between the two germline ends. The V gene's germline CDR1 is SGHVS and CDR2 FNYEAQ. The CDR3 nucleotides are TGTGCCAGCAGCCCAACCGACGGAACCCCCTATGGCTACACCTTC. This gives the protein CASSPTDGTPYGYTF.

This clonotype was counted at least ten times. This rearrangement joins TRBV7-2 to TRBJ1-1; TRBD1 matches at 11 bases. The CDR3 length is 15 residues. The junction had 5 bases not matched to a gene; V was cut back by 3 bases and J by 5 bases. Per the germline V gene, CDR1 is SGHTA and CDR2 is FQGNSA. As DNA, the CDR3 is TGTGCCAGCAGCTTCCCCGGGACAGGGGGAACTGAAGCTTTCTTT. This gives the protein CASSFPGTGGTEAFF.

This clonotype was detected a few times. J is TRBJ2-7 and V is TRBV19, with 7 bases identical to TRBD2. The CDR3 totals 12 residues. Germline CDR1 is LNHDA and CDR2 is SQIVND (reference sequence). After removal of 11 bases from V and 2 bases from J, the junction contained 6 bases not matched to a gene. CDR3 DNA sequence: TGTGCCCGGGGGGAGGGTCCCTACGAGCAGTACTTC. Translation gives CARGEGPYEQYF.

This clonotype occurred once. The V call is TRBV6-5, the J call TRBJ2-4; D tentatively fits TRBD1 or TRBD2 (5 bases each). Trimming left V 4 bases short and J 12 bases short, with 25 bases between. This CDR3 region has 16 residues. CDR1 is MNHEY, CDR2 SVGAGI, per germline. The CDR3 reads CASSSNKVSGKGTQYF. CDR3 bases: TGTGCCAGCAGTTCCAACAAGGTATCGGGTAAAGGGACTCAGTACTTC.

This clonotype was detected only a few times. V usage is TRBV6-5 and J usage is TRBJ2-5; 10 bases are shared with TRBD2. The trim removed 6 bases at V and 2 bases at J, leaving 15 bases unmatched. This CDR3 has 18 amino acids. Germline CDR1 reads MNHEY; CDR2 reads SVGAGI. The CDR3: CASSPTPLLAGLQETQYF. The CDR3, as DNA: TGTGCCAGCAGCCCTACCCCCCTACTAGCGGGATTACAAGAGACCCAGTACTTC.

In its sample, this clonotype was seen many times. The rearrangement links TRBV12-3 or TRBV12-4 to TRBJ1-1, with a weak D call TRBD1 (5 bases). The V and J ends lost 2 bases and 0 bases respectively, with 10 bases between them. This CDR3 region has 15 residues. The CDR3 reads CASSLPGGLNTEAFF. For the CDR3, the DNA is TGTGCCAGCAGTTTACCGGGGGGACTGAACACTGAAGCTTTCTTT.